This TCR beta chain was identified in a study of T cells in Graves' hyperthyroidism and ophthalmopathy. Study results and limitations: Among thyroid clonotypes expanded above 0.001, most also appeared in blood.

RNA transcripts gave rise to amplified TCR beta CDR3 regions. HTBI primers were employed in a first-round RT-PCR of the TCR CDR3. Via MiXCR, TCRdb re-called the multiplex PCR reads, giving one row per CDR3 protein. This table has about 380,000 distinct CDR3 sequences, about 14% appearing once. Ahead of any ophthalmopathy symptoms, the blood sample was obtained at the first diagnosis of hyperthyroidism. The junction had 6 bases not matched to a gene; V was cut back by 5 bases and J by 3 bases. This CDR3 has 14 residues. The germline V gene has CDR1 SGHTA and CDR2 FQGTGA. This clonotype was detected ten times or more. Its antigen remains unidentified.

The TCR was taken from a young man with Graves' hyperthyroidism that later progressed to Graves' ophthalmopathy. The sequenced sample was blood. The chain is built from TRBV7-3 and TRBJ1-2, with TRBD1 identical over 7 bases. The CDR3 region is CASSETGSDYGYTF. The CDR3 DNA reads TGTGCCAGCAGCGAGACAGGGTCGGACTATGGCTACACCTTC.